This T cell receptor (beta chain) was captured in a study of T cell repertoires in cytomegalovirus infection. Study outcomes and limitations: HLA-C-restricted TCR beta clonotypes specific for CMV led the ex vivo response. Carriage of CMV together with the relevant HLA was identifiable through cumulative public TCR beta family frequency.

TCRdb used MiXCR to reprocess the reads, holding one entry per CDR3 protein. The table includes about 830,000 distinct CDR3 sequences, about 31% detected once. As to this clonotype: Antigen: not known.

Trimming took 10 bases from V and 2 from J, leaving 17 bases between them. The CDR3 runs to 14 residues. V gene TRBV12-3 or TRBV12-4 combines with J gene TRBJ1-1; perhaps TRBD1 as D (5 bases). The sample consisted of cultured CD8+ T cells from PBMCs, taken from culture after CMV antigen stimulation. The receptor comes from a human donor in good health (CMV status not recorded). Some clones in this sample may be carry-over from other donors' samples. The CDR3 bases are TGTGCCAACAATGTAGGGGACGTCAACACTGAAGCTTTCTTT. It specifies CANNVGDVNTEAFF.